The 18 T cell receptor beta chains below all came from one sample that was sequenced in a study of vaccination and CD4 T cells after COVID-19 (dated by TCRdb to between 2021 and 2024). These receptors have no known antigen. Library generation was performed with PCR. The instrument given in TCRdb is Illumina iSeq 100. TCR sequencing of DNA from cultured CD4+ T cells used the Oncomine TCR Beta short-read assay at the Johns Hopkins FTIC core. TCRdb reprocessed the public reads (quality trimming at Q25 with fastp, clone calling with MiXCR) and kept in-frame beta chains. Entries that share a CDR3 protein sequence are merged under the most common genes and DNA. For this sample the table gives thousands of distinct CDR3 sequences, of which around 48% were detected only once. Jointly, the top ten make up roughly 17% of the sample. The sample's treatment or condition label, in plain terms: approximately nine-day PBMC culture with coronavirus spike peptide pools or control peptides (ViraFEST assay). CD4+ T cells from unexposed donors were collected before the COVID-19 pandemic (2011-2018).

Sequenced sample: CD4+ T cells from blood, cultured in vitro. The receptor set was obtained from a human donor in good health.

This clonotype was counted only a few times. The CDR3 sequence is CASSLPVRGGNYEQYF. In DNA form, the CDR3 reads TGTGCCAGCAGTTTACCCGTCCGGGGGGGAAACTACGAGCAGTACTTC. The V call is TRBV6-2 or TRBV6-3, the J call TRBJ2-7; 8 bases map to TRBD2. From germline, CDR1 is MNHEY and CDR2 SVGEGT. The CDR3 is 16 residues long. The V segment lost 4 bases and the J segment 3 bases; nucleotides outside the gene matches: 11.

This rearrangement joins TRBV15 to TRBJ2-7; D gene ambiguous. CDR3 length: 14 residues. Germline assignment: CDR1 LNHNV and CDR2 YYDKDF (reference sequence). V lost 0 bases to trimming and J lost 2 bases, with 8 bases between them. CDR3 region: CATSRDRGPYEQYF. For the CDR3, the DNA is TGTGCCACCAGCAGAGACCGAGGCCCCTACGAGCAGTACTTC.

In this sample, this clonotype turned up once. This chain connects TRBV19 to TRBJ2-1; 13 bases are shared with TRBD2. Trimming cost V 5 bases and J 11 bases; bases outside gene matches: 9. CDR1 and CDR2 (germline): LNHDA, SQIVND (reference sequence). The CDR3 loop spans 15 amino acids. CDR3 in DNA: TGTGCCAGTAGTCCCCGGACTAGCGGGGGATACAAGCAGTTCTTC. It translates to CASSPRTSGGYKQFF.

The CDR3 spells CASSPRDYRGELFF. CDR3 in DNA: TGTGCCAGCAGCCCAAGGGACTACCGCGGGGAGCTGTTTTTT. V usage is TRBV7-2 and J usage is TRBJ2-2; the match to TRBD2 covers 7 bases. The CDR3 runs 14 residues. With V trimmed by 5 bases and J by 7 bases, 7 bases remained unmatched. Looked up from germline, CDR1 is SGHTA and CDR2 is FQGNSA.

J is TRBJ2-5 and V is TRBV25-1, with a tentative D call TRBD1 (6 bases). Trimming left V 0 bases short and J 5 bases short, with 13 bases between. Germline V gene data show CDR1 as MGHDK and CDR2 as SYGVNS. The CDR3 covers 15 residues. The CDR3 nucleotides read TGTGCCAGCAGTGAATATAGGGCAGGGGTGGAGACCCAGTACTTC. Its translation is CASSEYRAGVETQYF.

The chain carries TRBV4-1 and TRBJ1-5, with D tentatively TRBD1 (5 bases). The CDR3 runs to 11 residues. V lost 5 bases to trimming and J lost 12 bases, with 11 bases between them. Germline lookup yields CDR1 MGHRA and CDR2 YSYEKL. CDR3 residues: CASSGDGGQHF. DNA of the CDR3: TGCGCCAGCAGCGGGGACGGTGGCCAGCATTTT.

This chain joins TRBV27 and TRBJ2-3; D might be TRBD1 or TRBD2, each matching 6 bases. CDR1 is MNHEY and CDR2 is SMNVEV in the germline V gene (reference sequence). The CDR3 runs 16 residues. The V end lost 2 bases, the J end lost 4 bases, and 16 bases lay between the germline ends. This CDR3 reads CASSLKVFGGPDTQYF. The CDR3 nucleotides read TGTGCCAGCAGTTTAAAGGTTTTTGGGGGGCCAGATACGCAGTATTTT.

This clonotype occurred once. V and J are TRBV7-9 and TRBJ2-3; no reliable D call. The CDR3 loop spans 12 amino acids. The germline gives CDR1 SEHNR, CDR2 FQNEAQ (reference sequence). V shed 3 bases and J shed 4 bases, with 5 bases lying between them. CDR3: CASSLRADTQYF. CDR3 in DNA: TGTGCCAGCAGCTTGCGAGCAGATACGCAGTATTTT.

V and J are TRBV15 and TRBJ2-7; TRBD2 is a possible D gene (6 bases). V was pared by 1 base and J by 0 bases, with 7 bases between. Germline V gives CDR1 LNHNV, CDR2 YYDKDF (reference sequence). This CDR3 region has 14 residues. CDR3 nucleotide sequence: TGTGCCACCAGCAGAGTCGGGGGCTCCTACGAGCAGTACTTC. Residues: CATSRVGGSYEQYF.

The chain uses TRBV27 and TRBJ1-2; D unresolved. Germline V gives CDR1 MNHEY, CDR2 SMNVEV (reference sequence). The CDR3 spans 14 residues. The V end lost 4 bases, the J end lost 3 bases, and 12 bases lay between the germline ends. The CDR3 nucleotides are TGTGCCAGCAGTTCAAACCAGAGATACTATGGCTACACCTTC. This encodes CASSSNQRYYGYTF.

This clonotype has a handful of counts. The V and J genes are TRBV20-1 and TRBJ2-7; TRBD2 matches at 9 bases. The CDR3 spans 14 residues. Germline CDR1 is DFQATT and CDR2 is SNEGSKA (reference sequence). V was pared by 2 bases and J by 2 bases, with 4 bases of the junction left unmatched. The CDR3 here is CSARLAGTAYEQYF. As DNA, the CDR3 is TGCAGTGCTAGACTAGCGGGAACCGCCTACGAGCAGTACTTC.

J is TRBJ1-6 and V is TRBV7-2; TRBD1 aligns across 9 bases. V shed 1 base and J 7 bases; nucleotides not matched to a gene: 5. The CDR3 totals 16 residues. Germline V gives CDR1 SGHTA, CDR2 FQGNSA. The CDR3, as DNA: TGTGCCAGCAGCTTAGGGTTAGGGACAGGGAATTCACCCCTCCACTTT. The encoded protein is CASSLGLGTGNSPLHF.

The chain carries TRBV4-3 and TRBJ1-5; D ambiguous. V was shortened by 0 bases and J by 2 bases, with 5 bases between the two germline ends. Germline assignment: CDR1 LGHNA and CDR2 YSLEER. The CDR3 is 14 amino acids. For the CDR3, the DNA is TGCGCCAGCAGCCAAGATTCAGGCAATCAGCCCCAGCATTTT. This codes for CASSQDSGNQPQHF.

The V gene is TRBV7-2, the J gene TRBJ1-1; D possibly corresponds to TRBD1 (5 bases). CDR3 size: 14 residues. Germline V lookup: CDR1 SGHTA, CDR2 FQGNSA. V was trimmed by 2 bases and J by 7 bases, leaving 14 bases between them. For the CDR3, the DNA is TGTGCCAGCAGCTTACTTCGCGCGAGGGGTGAAGCTTTCTTT. This sequence encodes CASSLLRARGEAFF.

The chain couples TRBV7-9 to TRBJ2-2, with TRBD1 matching 9 bases. Germline trimming cut 8 bases from V and 1 base from J; bases unmatched to any gene: 2. Germline CDR1 SEHNR, CDR2 FQNEAQ (reference sequence). There are 14 residues in the CDR3. The CDR3 DNA sequence: TGTGCCAGCGGGGACAGGGTGAACACCGGGGAGCTGTTTTTT. Its translation is CASGDRVNTGELFF.

This clonotype has more than one count but fewer than ten. The chain recombines TRBV15 with TRBJ1-6; D gene ambiguous. Germline V lookup: CDR1 LNHNV, CDR2 YYDKDF (reference sequence). V lost 0 bases, J lost 0 bases, and 12 bases lay in between. There are 18 residues in the CDR3. The CDR3 DNA reads as TGTGCCACCAGCAGAGATATCGGCAGGAGCTCCTATAATTCACCCCTCCACTTT. It is translated as CATSRDIGRSSYNSPLHF.

The V call is TRBV6-1, the J call TRBJ1-2; possibly TRBD1 for D (6 bases). V lost 0 bases and J 4 bases, leaving 12 bases between the germline ends. The CDR3 is 15 amino acids. CDR1 and CDR2 from the germline V gene are MNHNS and SASEGT. CDR3 nucleotide sequence: TGTGCCAGCAGTGAAGCGGTTTCAGGGGTCTATGGCTACACCTTC. This translates into CASSEAVSGVYGYTF.

V and J are TRBV7-9 and TRBJ1-2; possible D gene TRBD1, 5 bases. Germline V CDR1 and CDR2: SEHNR, FQNEAQ (reference sequence). The V gene lost 1 base and the J gene lost 3 bases, with 15 bases spanning the gap. The CDR3 has 16 residues. The CDR3 reads CASSLDVRGLDYGYTF. The DNA for the CDR3 is TGTGCCAGCAGCTTAGACGTGAGGGGTCTGGACTATGGCTACACCTTC.